These 20 T cell receptor beta chains were sequenced from one sample in a study of siplizumab effects on memory and regulatory T cells. The assay was immunoSEQ multiplex PCR, and TCRdb's table has in-frame clones only and misses some. The sample has 100,000 or so clones, 85% to 95% seen once. The sample was non-Treg CD4+ T cells sorted from blood. The receptors here all came from a human donor in good health.

J is TRBJ1-1 and V is TRBV5-1; a possible D gene is TRBD1 (6 bases). The germline V gene has CDR1 SGHRS and CDR2 YFSETQ. The CDR3 length is 15 residues. Trimming left V 0 bases short and J 5 bases short, with 14 bases between. In DNA form, the CDR3 reads TGCGCCAGCAGCTTGGCCCAAACAGGGAAAACTGAAGCTTTCTTT. Its translation: CASSLAQTGKTEAFF.

The V and J genes are TRBV18 and TRBJ1-4; no clear D gene. The CDR3 is 14 amino acids. Germline CDR1 is KGHSH and CDR2 is LQKENI. V gave up 2 bases and J gave up 4 bases, with 8 bases separating them. CDR3 in amino acids: CASSPSHNNEKLFF. CDR3 coding DNA: TGTGCCAGCTCACCATCGCATAATAATGAAAAACTGTTTTTT.

This chain links TRBV5-4 with TRBJ1-4, with D maybe TRBD1 (6 bases). The germline gives CDR1 SGHNT, CDR2 YYREEE (reference sequence). V dropped 5 bases and J dropped 8 bases, with 13 bases sitting between them. CDR3 length: 13 residues. The CDR3, as DNA: TGTGCCAGCAGACTACAGGGCGGCGAAAAACTGTTTTTT. Its protein is CASRLQGGEKLFF.

The CDR3 nucleotides read TGTGCCAGTTGCCCCACTAGCGGGATGGGAGGTACGCAGTATTTT. It specifies CASCPTSGMGGTQYF. The chain couples TRBV28 to TRBJ2-3; 10 bases align to TRBD2. Losses at the gene ends were 9 bases for V and 8 bases for J; bases not matched to a gene: 14. Per germline, CDR1 MDHEN and CDR2 SYDVKM. There are 15 residues in the CDR3.

This clone has a single count. This chain links TRBV13 with TRBJ2-2; 10 nucleotides agree with TRBD2. The germline V gene encodes CDR1 PRHDT and CDR2 FYEKMQ (reference sequence). Unmatched junction bases numbered 9, after V lost 2 bases and J lost 0 bases. The CDR3 contains 19 residues. The CDR3 coding sequence is TGTGCCAGCAGCTTAATTCAACTAGCGGGGATCCCGAACACCGGGGAGCTGTTTTTT. Amino acids: CASSLIQLAGIPNTGELFF. The complete variable domain, with remaining parts taken from reference TRBV13 and TRBJ2-2, reads AAGVIQSPRHLIKEKRETATLKCYPIPRHDTVYWYQQGPGQDPQFLISFYEKMQSDKGSIPDRFSAQQFSDYHSELNMSSLELGDSALYFCASSLIQLAGIPNTGELFFGEGSRLTVL.

This clone was observed a handful of times. The chain carries TRBV28 and TRBJ2-1, with no clear D. Trimming stripped 4 bases from V and 4 bases from J, with 8 bases between. Germline-derived CDR1 and CDR2 are MDHEN and SYDVKM. The CDR3 is 13 amino acids. The chain's CDR3 is CASSSPGYNEQFF. The CDR3 DNA is TGTGCCAGCAGTTCTCCTGGATACAATGAGCAGTTCTTC.

The V and J genes are TRBV2 and TRBJ2-2, with D possibly TRBD2 on 5 matching bases. Trimming removed 4 bases from V and 0 bases from J, with 12 bases in between. CDR1 is SNHLY, CDR2 FYNNEI, per germline. The CDR3 spans 16 residues. CDR3 bases: TGTGCCAGCAGTGTGGAGGACCTCGCGAACACCGGGGAGCTGTTTTTT. Protein product: CASSVEDLANTGELFF. The full variable domain, in which reference TRBV2 and TRBJ2-2 provide the parts outside the CDR3, is EPEVTQTPSHQVTQMGQEVILRCVPISNHLYFYWYRQILGQKVEFLVSFYNNEISEKSEIFDDQFSVERPDGSNFTLKIRSTKLEDSAMYFCASSVEDLANTGELFFGEGSRLTVL.

The chain combines TRBV19 with TRBJ2-3; 7 bases are shared with TRBD2. The CDR3 sequence is 15 residues long. Losses at the gene ends were 6 bases for V and 3 bases for J; bases not matched to a gene: 9. Germline CDR1 and CDR2: LNHDA and SQIVND (reference sequence). The CDR3 bases are TGTGCCAGTAGGGGTAGGCGGGAGCTGACAGATACGCAGTATTTT. Translating gives CASRGRRELTDTQYF.

The J gene is TRBJ2-7, the V gene TRBV9; D gene ambiguous. The CDR3 loop spans 10 amino acids. V lost 6 bases, J lost 4 bases, and 5 bases lay in between. Germline lookup yields CDR1 SGDLS and CDR2 YYNGEE. The CDR3 nucleotides are TGTGCCAGCATGTGTTACGAGCAGTACTTC. Its protein product is CASMCYEQYF.

The chain uses TRBV5-1 and TRBJ2-7, with 10 bases identical to TRBD1. The J segment lost 9 bases and the V segment lost 0 bases, leaving 12 bases of the junction unmatched. In germline, CDR1 is SGHRS, CDR2 YFSETQ. The CDR3 runs to 16 residues. The CDR3 here is CASSLELGDRGIGQYF. In DNA, the CDR3 is TGCGCCAGCAGCTTGGAACTTGGGGACAGGGGTATAGGGCAGTACTTC.

The gene calls are TRBV9 and TRBJ1-1, with unresolved D. CDR3 length equals 14 residues. Germline CDR1 SGDLS, CDR2 YYNGEE. Trimming shortened V by 4 bases and J by 5 bases, and 15 bases separated the two germline ends. CDR3 DNA sequence: TGTGCCAGCAGCCCCAATATCGGGCGGACTGAAGCTTTCTTT. This codes for CASSPNIGRTEAFF.

The V gene is TRBV6-5, the J gene TRBJ2-1; 10 positions match TRBD2. Per germline, CDR1 MNHEY and CDR2 SVGAGI. The CDR3 has 14 residues. V was pared by 4 bases and J by 4 bases, with 1 base of the junction left unmatched. The CDR3 bases are TGTGCCAGCAGTTTAGCGGGAGGATACAATGAGCAGTTCTTC. Its protein is CASSLAGGYNEQFF.

The J gene is TRBJ2-3, the V gene TRBV29-1, with D perhaps matching TRBD2 (5 bases). The CDR3 extends over 13 amino acids. Trimming shortened V by 1 base and J by 4 bases, and 9 bases separated the two germline ends. Germline CDR1 SQVTM, CDR2 ANQGSEA. In nucleotides, the CDR3 is TGCAGCGTTGAAGGCTCGCGGGCAGATACGCAGTATTTT. Amino acid sequence: CSVEGSRADTQYF.

The chain recombines TRBV7-2 with TRBJ2-7; 7 positions agree with TRBD1. CDR1 SGHTA and CDR2 FQGNSA come from the germline V gene. The CDR3 extends over 15 amino acids. Trimming at V came to 5 bases and at J to 0 bases, leaving 7 bases not matched to a gene. CDR3 loop: CASSRTRDSSYEQYF. The CDR3 DNA is TGTGCCAGCAGCCGTACCCGGGACAGCTCCTACGAGCAGTACTTC.

The genes are TRBV5-1 and TRBJ1-1; D gene ambiguous. Germline-derived CDR1 and CDR2 are SGHRS and YFSETQ. The CDR3 extends over 8 amino acids. The CDR3 DNA is TGCCCGGTGGCTGAAGCTTTCTTT. It codes for CPVAEAFF. Together with reference TRBV5-1 and TRBJ1-1, the CDR3 gives the full variable domain: KAGVTQTPRYLIKTRGQQVTLSCSPISGHRSVSWYQQTPGQGLQFLFEYFSETQRNKGNFPGRFSGRQFSNSRSEMNVSTLELGDSALYLCPVAEAFFGQGTRLTVV.

CDR3 bases: TGTGCCAGCAGCGTAGCTTTAGCCTCTGGAAACACCATATATTTT. Translating it yields CASSVALASGNTIYF. The rearrangement joins TRBV9 to TRBJ1-3, with D uncertain. The CDR3 length is 15 residues. The germline V gene encodes CDR1 SGDLS and CDR2 YYNGEE. Trimming shortened V by 0 bases and J by 0 bases, and 7 bases separated the two germline ends.

The chain has TRBV29-1 and TRBJ2-7; 8 bases are shared with TRBD1. Germline CDR1 SQVTM, CDR2 ANQGSEA. CDR3 length: 13 amino acids. J was trimmed by 2 bases and V by 2 bases; bases with no gene match: 2. The chain's CDR3 is CSVETTGAYEQYF. In DNA, the CDR3 is TGCAGCGTTGAAACGACAGGGGCCTACGAGCAGTACTTC.

The CDR3 nucleotides read TGTGCCAGCAGCAAAGGACAGGTTGGAGAGACCCAGTACTTC. Its protein product is CASSKGQVGETQYF. The gene calls are TRBV14 and TRBJ2-5, with 7 bases identical to TRBD1. Germline loops: CDR1 SGHDN, CDR2 FVKESK. The junction had 7 bases not matched to a gene; V was cut back by 5 bases and J by 4 bases. The CDR3 totals 14 residues.

The CDR3 here is CRAYEVAFF. The CDR3 bases are TGCAGAGCCTATGAAGTTGCTTTCTTT. V is TRBV20-1 and J is TRBJ1-1; D gene unclear. The germline V gene has CDR1 DFQATT and CDR2 SNEGSKA (reference sequence). The CDR3 spans 9 residues.

The chain carries TRBV4-1 and TRBJ2-7, with 7 nucleotides matching TRBD1. From germline, CDR1 is MGHRA and CDR2 YSYEKL. Trimming took 1 base from V and 1 from J; bases not matched to a gene: 10. CDR3 length: 17 amino acids. The CDR3 DNA reads TGCGCCAGCAGCCAAGTCCGCCAAGGGGGCGGATCCTACGAGCAGTACTTC. Amino acid sequence: CASSQVRQGGGSYEQYF.